This T cell receptor beta chain is drawn from a study of blood T cell repertoires in COVID-19. About the research overall: Italy, Spain and the United States were the sources of the convalescent and acute COVID-19 samples. Sample material is recorded as cDNA or gDNA derived from T cells, B-cell-depleted T cells, or PBMCs.

Repertoires were generated with immunoSEQ multiplex PCR, while TCRdb's copy carries only in-frame clones and drops some. The sample lists about 250,000 clones; 88% were seen once. Participants were placed into cohorts based on the clinical history they reported. A case of COVID-19 had been met by exposed participants within 2 weeks before study entry. V was pared by 2 bases and J by 4 bases, with 6 bases of the junction left unmatched. The CDR3 is made up of 16 amino acids. Looked up from germline, CDR1 is MNHEY and CDR2 is SMNVEV (reference sequence). The receptor comes from a woman aged 40 to 55 who had been exposed to COVID-19. This chain uses TRBV27 with TRBJ2-4; 9 nucleotides line up with TRBD2. Material for sequencing was PBMCs or T cells enriched from blood (not recorded which). This chain's CDR3 is CASSLTSGSGKNIQYF. As DNA, the CDR3 is TGTGCCAGCAGTTTAACTAGCGGGTCGGGTAAAAACATTCAGTACTTC.